A single sample gave rise to the 30 T cell receptor beta chains below, sequenced in a study of T cell responses to AZD1222 COVID-19 vaccine. The table came from immunoSEQ multiplex PCR; TCRdb's copy has only in-frame clones and leaves some out. The sample has about 120,000 clones; about 86% are singletons. Sequences were derived from peripheral blood, sampled on day 0 of AZD1222 vaccination. These receptors came from an adult in good health.

J is TRBJ1-1 and V is TRBV5-6; 7 bases fit TRBD1. Trimming removed 4 bases from V and 0 bases from J; junction bases left unmatched: 6. The CDR3 covers 15 residues. In germline, CDR1 is SGHDT, CDR2 YYEEEE. CDR3 residues: CASSPTGAVNTEAFF. The CDR3 DNA reads as TGTGCCAGCAGCCCTACAGGGGCCGTGAACACTGAAGCTTTCTTT.

A single count supports this clone. The V and J genes are TRBV10-3 and TRBJ1-2; D may be TRBD1 (5 bases). Trimming cost V 0 bases and J 7 bases, with 15 bases left between them. This CDR3 is 15 amino acids long. CDR1 and CDR2 from the germline V gene are ENHRY and SYGVKD. DNA of the CDR3: TGTGCCATCAGTGAGTCTATTACCGGGACTCTTGGCTACACCTTC. Translation: CAISESITGTLGYTF.

DNA of the CDR3: TGTGCCAGCAGCAACTCAGGGGCGGAAGGCAATCAGCCCCAGCATTTT. This translates into CASSNSGAEGNQPQHF. The chain joins TRBV21-1 to TRBJ1-5; the DNA was not compared with TRBD1, the D call given in the table. TRBV21-1 is a documented pseudogene. The CDR3 is 16 residues long.

This chain uses TRBV7-3 with TRBJ2-3, with 11 nucleotides matching TRBD1. The CDR3 length is 17 residues. Germline V gives CDR1 SGHTA, CDR2 FQGTGA. V gave up 4 bases and J gave up 2 bases; unmatched junction bases: 8. The CDR3 nucleotides are TGTGCCAGCAGCTCGACCGGGACAGGGGGTTCCACAGATACGCAGTATTTT. Protein product: CASSSTGTGGSTDTQYF.

The chain carries TRBV19 and TRBJ1-1; 7 bases fit TRBD1. Germline V lookup: CDR1 LNHDA, CDR2 SQIVND (reference sequence). J gave up 5 bases and V 6 bases, and 12 bases lay outside the gene matches. The CDR3 loop spans 15 amino acids. CDR3 residues: CASRSPGGGRTEAFF. CDR3 DNA: TGTGCCAGTAGATCCCCAGGGGGGGGACGAACTGAAGCTTTCTTT.

A single count supports this clone. The CDR3 region has the DNA TGTGCCAGCACTCGACAGTCCTTCTCTGGAAACACCATATATTTT. It encodes CASTRQSFSGNTIYF. This chain connects TRBV11-2 to TRBJ1-3; tentatively, D is TRBD1 (5 bases). V gave up 7 bases and J gave up 0 bases, with 13 bases separating them. The germline CDR1 and CDR2 sequences are SGHAT and FQNNGV. The CDR3 has 15 amino acids.

The V gene is TRBV6-5, the J gene TRBJ2-7, with D perhaps matching TRBD2 (5 bases). Germline-derived CDR1 and CDR2 are MNHEY and SVGAGI. The CDR3 covers 11 residues. With 5 bases removed from V and 9 bases from J, the gap between germline ends came to 11 bases. In DNA form, the CDR3 reads TGTGCCAGCAGTCTTGGACGGGGGCAGTACTTC. It specifies CASSLGRGQYF.

This clone was observed a single time. The chain links TRBV19 to TRBJ1-5; a weak D match, TRBD1 (6 bases). V lost 7 bases and J 0 bases, leaving 13 bases between the germline ends. The CDR3 totals 15 residues. The germline gives CDR1 LNHDA, CDR2 SQIVND (reference sequence). DNA of the CDR3: TGTGCCAGTAAACTCTACAGGGATAGCAATCAGCCCCAGCATTTT. This translates into CASKLYRDSNQPQHF.

The J gene is TRBJ2-7, the V gene TRBV11-2, with no clear D. The CDR3 sequence is 13 residues long. V lost 2 bases and J 3 bases, leaving 8 bases between the germline ends. The V gene's germline CDR1 is SGHAT and CDR2 FQNNGV. Here the CDR3 reads CASSLNSIYEQYF. DNA for the CDR3: TGTGCCAGCAGCTTAAACAGTATCTACGAGCAGTACTTC.

V and J are TRBV23-1 and TRBJ2-3, with D perhaps matching TRBD1 (5 bases). TRBV23-1 is assigned to the ORF class and has an uncertain function. CDR3 length: 16 residues. V was clipped by 4 bases and J by 2 bases, with 16 bases between them. Here the CDR3 reads CASSPLSGPNTDTQYF. CDR3 sequence (DNA): TGCGCCAGCAGTCCCCTATCAGGGCCGAACACAGATACGCAGTATTTT.

This sequence joins TRBV3-1 (or the pseudogene TRBV3-2) and TRBJ2-4; a possible D gene is TRBD2 (6 bases). Per the germline V gene, CDR1 is LGHDT and CDR2 is YNNKEL (reference sequence). Trimming took off 8 bases at V and 5 bases at J, with 13 bases between the two ends. CDR3 length equals 13 residues. The CDR3: CASGGTVENIQYF. CDR3 sequence (DNA): TGTGCCAGCGGGGGGACGGTTGAAAACATTCAGTACTTC.

The chain links TRBV7-8 to TRBJ2-2; 7 positions match TRBD1. CDR1 SGHVS and CDR2 FQNEAQ come from the germline V gene. The CDR3 totals 16 residues. J was trimmed by 4 bases and V by 1 base; bases with no gene match: 6. The CDR3: CASSLGQGKGTGELFF. The CDR3, as DNA: TGTGCCAGCAGCTTAGGACAGGGAAAGGGCACCGGGGAGCTGTTTTTT.

The rearrangement joins TRBV7-8 to TRBJ2-2; maybe TRBD2 (6 bases). V was clipped by 7 bases and J by 1 base, with 16 bases between them. CDR1 is SGHVS and CDR2 is FQNEAQ in the germline V gene. The CDR3 is made up of 16 amino acids. For the CDR3, the DNA is TGTGCCAGCACCAAGCGCGCTAGCGTGAACACCGGGGAGCTGTTTTTT. Its translation: CASTKRASVNTGELFF.

This clone occurred once. The chain recombines TRBV19 with TRBJ1-1; the D gene is possibly TRBD1 (6 bases). Germline CDR1 and CDR2: LNHDA and SQIVND (reference sequence). The CDR3 runs to 16 residues. The germline V and J ends were trimmed by 7 bases and 5 bases, with 23 bases remaining between them. The DNA of the CDR3 is TGTGCCAGTACCGGGGGGACGGGGGCCCTTGGTACTGAAGCTTTCTTT. Translation gives CASTGGTGALGTEAFF. Combining the CDR3 with reference TRBV19 and TRBJ1-1 gives the whole variable domain DGGITQSPKYLFRKEGQNVTLSCEQNLNHDAMYWYRQDPGQGLRLIYYSQIVNDFQKGDIAEGYSVSREKKESFPLTVTSAQKNPTAFYLCASTGGTGALGTEAFFGQGTRLTVV.

This CDR3 is CASSLAGQGGEKLFF. DNA of the CDR3: TGTGCCAGCAGCTTAGCTGGACAGGGAGGTGAAAAACTGTTTTTT. The chain joins TRBV7-9 to TRBJ1-4, with 8 nucleotides matching TRBD1. Germline V lookup: CDR1 SEHNR, CDR2 FQNEAQ (reference sequence). The CDR3 is made up of 15 amino acids. V dropped 0 bases and J dropped 7; count of bases not matched to a gene: 4.

This chain joins TRBV7-3 and TRBJ2-1, with TRBD2 matching 15 bases. This CDR3 spans 15 amino acids. Germline trimming cut 6 bases from V and 7 bases from J; bases unmatched to any gene: 4. CDR1 is SGHTA and CDR2 is FQGTGA in the germline V gene. CDR3 in DNA: TGTGCCAGCAGGCCCGGGACTAGCGGGAGGAATGAGCAGTTCTTC. Translating gives CASRPGTSGRNEQFF.

This chain joins TRBV7-9 and TRBJ2-3; TRBD2 matches 9 bases. Germline-derived CDR1 and CDR2 are SEHNR and FQNEAQ (reference sequence). The CDR3 has 15 residues. Germline trimming cut 1 base from V and 5 bases from J; bases unmatched to any gene: 4. The chain's CDR3 is CASSLVAGDRDTQYF. DNA of the CDR3: TGTGCCAGCAGCTTAGTAGCGGGAGACAGAGATACGCAGTATTTT.

The gene calls are TRBV7-2 and TRBJ1-5, with no clear D. The CDR3 is 17 amino acids. Between the trimmed V and J ends, which lost 4 bases and 6 bases, there was a span of 22 bases. Germline CDR1 is SGHTA and CDR2 is FQGNSA. DNA of the CDR3: TGTGCCAGCAGCTACAATATCGGACTAGGGCACTCTCAGCCCCAGCATTTT. Translated: CASSYNIGLGHSQPQHF.

This clone was recorded once. The rearrangement joins TRBV6-5 to TRBJ2-2; 8 bases are a match to TRBD2. The germline V gene has CDR1 MNHEY and CDR2 SVGAGI. This CDR3 is built from 14 residues. The CDR3 loop reads CSSGRGRKAGELFF. DNA of the CDR3: TGTTCGAGCGGGAGAGGAAGGAAGGCCGGGGAGCTGTTTTTT.

The chain employs TRBV25-1 and TRBJ1-1; D is possibly TRBD1 (5 bases). Trimming removed 8 bases from V and 5 bases from J, with 15 bases in between. Germline V gene lookup returns CDR1 MGHDK and CDR2 SYGVNS. This CDR3 region has 13 residues. This CDR3 reads CASAVSGRTEAFF. The CDR3 bases are TGTGCCAGCGCCGTCTCAGGGCGGACTGAAGCTTTCTTT.

This chain links TRBV7-8 with TRBJ1-1; D is unresolved. The germline gives CDR1 SGHVS, CDR2 FQNEAQ. The ends were cut back, 1 base at V and 9 bases at J, with 15 bases in the middle. This CDR3 contains 14 residues. CDR3 DNA sequence: TGTGCCAGCAGCTTAGACCGAGCCAGAATCCAAGCTTTCTTT. Its translation is CASSLDRARIQAFF. The full variable domain, with the rest looked up from reference TRBV7-8 and TRBJ1-1, is GAGVSQSPRYKVAKRGQDVALRCDPISGHVSLFWYQQALGQGPEFLTYFQNEAQLDKSGLPSDRFFAERPEGSVSTLKIQRTQQEDSAVYLCASSLDRARIQAFFGQGTRLTVV.

The CDR3 loop reads CASRLAGGGEQFF. The CDR3 region has the DNA TGTGCCAGCCGACTAGCGGGGGGAGGGGAGCAGTTCTTC. The chain carries TRBV28 and TRBJ2-1; the match to TRBD2 covers 13 bases. The V and J ends lost 8 bases and 10 bases, in that order; junction bases with no gene match: 5. Per the germline V gene, CDR1 is MDHEN and CDR2 is SYDVKM. The CDR3 covers 13 residues.

The chain is built from TRBV7-3 and TRBJ2-1; 8 bases align to TRBD2. This CDR3 has 15 residues. Trimming removed 6 bases from V and 0 bases from J; junction bases left unmatched: 4. Germline CDR1 is SGHTA and CDR2 is FQGTGA. The CDR3 loop reads CASSTSGASYNEQFF. The CDR3 region has the DNA TGTGCCAGCAGTACTAGCGGTGCCTCCTACAATGAGCAGTTCTTC.

In this sample, this clone turned up a few times. The chain couples TRBV7-3 to TRBJ2-1; the match to TRBD2 covers 8 bases. This CDR3 has 15 residues. The ends lost 4 bases at V and 2 bases at J; junction bases unmatched: 4. Germline V gene sequence: CDR1 SGHTA, CDR2 FQGTGA. For the CDR3, the DNA is TGTGCCAGCAGCTCCCTTAGCGGGACCTACAATGAGCAGTTCTTC. This encodes CASSSLSGTYNEQFF.

The genes are TRBV28 and TRBJ2-7; tentative D call: TRBD1 (6 bases). Looked up from germline, CDR1 is MDHEN and CDR2 is SYDVKM. V lost 5 bases to trimming and J lost 7 bases, with 18 bases between them. The CDR3 consists of 14 residues. CDR3 amino acids: CASSVPGQVREQYF. The CDR3 coding sequence is TGTGCCAGCAGTGTCCCGGGACAAGTTAGGGAGCAGTACTTC.

Only a few counts were recorded for this clone. The chain is built from TRBV9 and TRBJ1-6, with a possible D match to TRBD1 (5 bases). Germline lookup yields CDR1 SGDLS and CDR2 YYNGEE. Between the trimmed V and J ends, which lost 2 bases and 6 bases, there was a span of 12 bases. This CDR3 has 15 residues. The CDR3 DNA follows: TGTGCCAGCAGCGTTAGGGGCGGAGGTAATTCACCCCTCCACTTT. It translates to CASSVRGGGNSPLHF.

This chain links TRBV6-6 with TRBJ1-3, with a tentative D call TRBD1 (5 bases). V lost 5 bases to trimming and J lost 4 bases, with 15 bases between them. Germline loops: CDR1 MNHNY, CDR2 SVGAGI (reference sequence). The CDR3 is 15 residues long. The CDR3 protein is CASSIAGSDGNTIYF. The CDR3 DNA is TGTGCCAGCAGTATAGCAGGGTCTGACGGAAACACCATATATTTT.

The genes are TRBV7-2 and TRBJ1-5; no clear D gene. The CDR3 has 13 amino acids. The germline V and J ends were trimmed by 1 base and 5 bases, with 6 bases remaining between them. Germline V CDR1 and CDR2: SGHTA, FQGNSA. The CDR3 is CASSLEGHQPQHF. The DNA of the CDR3 is TGTGCCAGCAGCTTAGAAGGGCATCAGCCCCAGCATTTT. Full variable domain (missing parts from reference TRBV7-2 and TRBJ1-5): GAGVSQSPSNKVTEKGKDVELRCDPISGHTALYWYRQSLGQGLEFLIYFQGNSAPDKSGLPSDRFSAERTGGSVSTLTIQRTQQEDSAVYLCASSLEGHQPQHFGDGTRLSIL.

The gene calls are TRBV7-2 and TRBJ1-2; D unclear. From germline, CDR1 is SGHTA and CDR2 FQGNSA. V lost 5 bases and J lost 4, with 5 bases in between. The CDR3 runs 11 residues. In DNA, the CDR3 is TGTGCCAGCAGCGTAGGCTATGGCTACACCTTC. Protein: CASSVGYGYTF.

This sequence joins TRBV6-5 and TRBJ1-3; D is unclear. CDR1 and CDR2 (germline): MNHEY, SVGAGI. The CDR3 covers 14 residues. Trimming shortened V by 5 bases and J by 0 bases, and 8 bases separated the two germline ends. DNA for the CDR3: TGTGCCAGCAGTCCGGGTCCCTCTGGAAACACCATATATTTT. This translates into CASSPGPSGNTIYF.